The subject of this entry is one T cell receptor beta chain. The data belong to a study of Ad26.COV2.S vaccination and SARS-CoV-2 variants. Treatment specified: roughly 20 received Ad26.COV2.S at low or high dose, single or two shots; about five received placebo; per-sample allocation not given. On day 63 after the first injection, vaccine and placebo recipients gave samples. Boston supplied an adult donor aged 18-55 years. Assay used: immunoSEQ multiplex PCR; TCRdb lists only in-frame clones, some missing. The sample shows some 290,000 clones, approximately 86% of them seen only once. From germline, CDR1 is SGHTA and CDR2 FQGTGA. V was cut by 5 bases and J by 0 bases, with 20 bases left in between. The CDR3 has 19 residues.

The chain joins TRBV7-3 to TRBJ2-6; TRBD2 is a possible D gene (6 bases). The specimen comprised peripheral blood, sampled in a trial of Ad26.COV2.S vaccine versus placebo. This clonotype was obtained from a person between 18 and 59 years old who received the Ad26.COV2.S COVID-19 vaccine or a placebo. The CDR3 sequence is CASSQGAGTLISGANVLTF. CDR3 nucleotides: TGTGCCAGCAGCCAGGGAGCAGGGACTCTAATCTCTGGGGCCAACGTCCTGACTTTC. The full variable domain, its missing parts supplied by reference TRBV7-3 and TRBJ2-6, is GAGVSQTPSNKVTEKGKYVELRCDPISGHTALYWYRQSLGQGPEFLIYFQGTGAADDSGLPNDRFFAVRPEGSVSTLKIQRTERGDSAVYLCASSQGAGTLISGANVLTFGAGSRLTVL.